The rows below give T cell receptor beta chains drawn from one sample of a study of CD8+CD57+ T cells in acquired aplastic anemia. TCRdb used MiXCR to reprocess the reads, holding one entry per CDR3 protein. Of around 200,000 distinct CDR3 sequences listed, 40% to 60% are singletons. The sequenced sample was sorted CD4+, CD8+, or CD8+CD57+ T cells (not recorded which) from PBMCs. These receptor sequences come from a human donor with aplastic anemia. CDR3s include the opening cysteine and the closing phenylalanine or tryptophan. Each record gives: D gene, CDR3 length, clone size, J gene, V gene, CDR3 DNA, CDR3 protein. The D gene is left open where the match is weak. The size of a clone is reported for some rows only, either as once, few or many, or as a class for expanded clones.

d_gene: NA; len: 13; abundance: NA; j_gene: TRBJ1-6; v_gene: TRBV7-9; CDR3nt: TGTGCCAGCAGCCTTAACCCTACCCCACCCCTCCACTTT; CDR3aa: CASSLNPTPPLHF
d_gene: TRBD1; len: 13; abundance: few; j_gene: TRBJ1-2; v_gene: TRBV20-1; CDR3nt: TGCAGTGCTTCCCGACAGGGGCATTATGGCTACACCTTC; CDR3aa: CSASRQGHYGYTF
d_gene: TRBD1; len: 13; abundance: NA; j_gene: TRBJ2-7; v_gene: TRBV10-3; CDR3nt: TGTGCCATCAGCGGGACAGGGGATTACGAGCAGTGCTTC; CDR3aa: CAISGTGDYEQCF
d_gene: TRBD1; len: 15; abundance: NA; j_gene: TRBJ1-5; v_gene: TRBV12-3/TRBV12-4; CDR3nt: TGTGCCAGCAGTTTAGCAGGGACAGGGGGTCAGCCCCAGCATTTT; CDR3aa: CASSLAGTGGQPQHF
d_gene: TRBD2; len: 17; abundance: NA; j_gene: TRBJ2-1; v_gene: TRBV7-2; CDR3nt: TGTGCCAGCAGCTTAGGGACTAGCGGGGGGAGGTACAATGAGCAGTTCTTC; CDR3aa: CASSLGTSGGRYNEQFF
d_gene: NA; len: 17; abundance: many; j_gene: TRBJ2-6; v_gene: TRBV19; CDR3nt: TGTGCCAGTAGTCCCCGGACGGTCACCTCTGGGGCCAACGTCCTGACTTTC; CDR3aa: CASSPRTVTSGANVLTF
d_gene: TRBD2; len: 14; abundance: NA; j_gene: TRBJ2-1; v_gene: TRBV7-8; CDR3nt: TGTACCAGCAGCTTGGCGGGGGGGTACAATGAGCAGTTCTTC; CDR3aa: CTSSLAGGYNEQFF
d_gene: TRBD1; len: 14; abundance: many; j_gene: TRBJ1-4; v_gene: TRBV13; CDR3nt: TGTGCCAGCAGCCGGGGACAGGATAATGAAAAACTGTTTTTT; CDR3aa: CASSRGQDNEKLFF
d_gene: NA; len: 13; abundance: NA; j_gene: TRBJ2-7; v_gene: TRBV9; CDR3nt: TGTGCCAGCAGCGTAGGGGTAGAATACGAGCAGTACTTC; CDR3aa: CASSVGVEYEQYF
d_gene: TRBD1; len: 14; abundance: NA; j_gene: TRBJ1-4; v_gene: TRBV7-2; CDR3nt: TGTGCCAGCATCATAGGGACAGCATTCTCAAAACTGTTTTTT; CDR3aa: CASIIGTAFSKLFF
d_gene: TRBD2; len: 17; abundance: NA; j_gene: TRBJ2-7; v_gene: TRBV9; CDR3nt: TGTGCCAGCAGTCGGGGTTTCGTGGCGGGGGGTCCCACCGAGCAGTACTTC; CDR3aa: CASSRGFVAGGPTEQYF
d_gene: TRBD1; len: 15; abundance: NA; j_gene: TRBJ1-2; v_gene: TRBV4-1; CDR3nt: TGCGCCAGCAGCCCTGGGGGACAGGGAGTTTATGGCTACACCTTC; CDR3aa: CASSPGGQGVYGYTF
d_gene: NA; len: 13; abundance: many; j_gene: TRBJ2-3; v_gene: TRBV5-1; CDR3nt: TGCGCCAGCAGCATGGACAGCACAGATACGCAGTATTTT; CDR3aa: CASSMDSTDTQYF
d_gene: NA; len: 16; abundance: many; j_gene: TRBJ1-1; v_gene: TRBV19; CDR3nt: TGTGCCAGTAGTCCACGGGCAGGCGGGGGGAGCACTGAAGCTTTCTTT; CDR3aa: CASSPRAGGGSTEAFF
d_gene: TRBD1; len: 15; abundance: NA; j_gene: TRBJ2-7; v_gene: TRBV6-5; CDR3nt: TGTGCCAGCAGTTACCCGGGACAGGGCACCTACGAGCAGTACTTC; CDR3aa: CASSYPGQGTYEQYF
d_gene: NA; len: 15; abundance: many; j_gene: TRBJ1-5; v_gene: TRBV2; CDR3nt: TGTGCCAGCAGAACTACCGGGACAACCAGTCAGCCCCAGCATTTT; CDR3aa: CASRTTGTTSQPQHF
d_gene: NA; len: 16; abundance: few; j_gene: TRBJ1-3; v_gene: TRBV6-5; CDR3nt: TGTGCCAGCAGTTACTCAACCAAGTTAGATGGAAACACCATATATTTT; CDR3aa: CASSYSTKLDGNTIYF
d_gene: NA; len: 13; abundance: NA; j_gene: TRBJ2-5; v_gene: TRBV7-9; CDR3nt: TGTGCCAGCAGCGGCAGGGTGGGAGAGACCCAGTACTTC; CDR3aa: CASSGRVGETQYF
d_gene: TRBD2; len: 14; abundance: many; j_gene: TRBJ2-7; v_gene: TRBV9; CDR3nt: TGTGCCAGCAGCGTGGGACTAGTTAACGACGAGCAGTACTTC; CDR3aa: CASSVGLVNDEQYF
d_gene: NA; len: 16; abundance: NA; j_gene: TRBJ1-4; v_gene: TRBV7-9; CDR3nt: TGTGCCAGCAGCTTAAGCACCGGGGAACTTAATGAAAAACTGTTTTTT; CDR3aa: CASSLSTGELNEKLFF
d_gene: TRBD1; len: 15; abundance: few; j_gene: TRBJ2-3; v_gene: TRBV25-1; CDR3nt: TGTGCCAGCAGTAGAACGACAGGGTCGACAGATACGCAGTATTTT; CDR3aa: CASSRTTGSTDTQYF
d_gene: TRBD1; len: 15; abundance: NA; j_gene: TRBJ1-2; v_gene: TRBV24-1; CDR3nt: TGTGCCACCAGTGAGGGGACAGGGCAGGAATATGGCTACACCTTC; CDR3aa: CATSEGTGQEYGYTF
d_gene: TRBD2; len: 21; abundance: NA; j_gene: TRBJ2-1; v_gene: TRBV9; CDR3nt: TGTGCCAGCAGCGTAGCACCCGGGACTAGCGGGGGGGTTGGGTCCTACAATGAGCAGTTCTTC; CDR3aa: CASSVAPGTSGGVGSYNEQFF
d_gene: NA; len: 12; abundance: many; j_gene: TRBJ2-3; v_gene: TRBV28; CDR3nt: TGTGCCAGCCGGGACAGCACAGATACGCAGTATTTT; CDR3aa: CASRDSTDTQYF